This T cell receptor beta chain was sequenced in a study of shared clonotypes between healthy human individuals. Whole-study results and caveats: Despite large depth, sorted-subset datasets appeared incompletely sequenced. Limitation of the genetic and exposure-history diversity represented came from the few donors.

Profiled with immunoSEQ multiplex PCR; TCRdb holds only in-frame clones, not every one. The sample lists 2 million or so clones; around 96% were seen once. Positively selected for CCR7, the CD45RO-negative cells used as naive CD8 cells excluded terminally differentiated effector memory CD45RA+ cells. The CDR3 is 16 residues long. V lost 5 bases and J 1 base, leaving 17 bases between the germline ends. Per the germline V gene, CDR1 is MRHNA and CDR2 is SNTAGT. Notes on this clone: What it binds is not known.

The specimen was naive CD8+ T cells sorted from blood. This rearrangement joins TRBV6-4 to TRBJ1-1; D gene unclear. The sequence was obtained from a man aged 18 to 30 in good health. The CDR3, as DNA: TGTGCCAGCAGTCCCGTGTTTGGCGCGGGGAACACTGAAGCTTTCTTT. It translates to CASSPVFGAGNTEAFF.